One sample yielded the 16 T cell receptor beta chains listed below, sequenced in a study of T cell responses to AZD1222 COVID-19 vaccine. TCRdb keeps only in-frame clones here, not all; method: immunoSEQ multiplex PCR. Of tens of thousands of clones listed, roughly 89% are singletons. The input for sequencing was peripheral blood, taken 28 days after the second AZD1222 dose. The receptor source for this set is an adult who received the AZD1222 COVID-19 vaccine.

The chain recombines TRBV3-1 (or the pseudogene TRBV3-2) with TRBJ1-2, with TRBD1 identical over 8 bases. The V gene end was trimmed by 4 bases and the J gene end by 5 bases; junction bases not matched to a gene: 12. Looked up from germline, CDR1 is LGHDT and CDR2 is YNNKEL (reference sequence). The CDR3 has 16 residues. The CDR3 loop reads CASSPRTGLGLYGYTF. For the CDR3, the DNA is TGTGCCAGCAGCCCACGGACAGGGTTGGGATTATATGGCTACACCTTC.

The rearrangement joins TRBV9 to TRBJ2-1, with D unresolved. Germline V gene lookup returns CDR1 SGDLS and CDR2 YYNGEE. This CDR3 comprises 12 residues. Deletions cut 0 bases from V and 13 bases from J, with 11 bases between. The CDR3 DNA reads as TGTGCCAGCAGCGTAGAAGTAGGGTTCCAGTTCTTC. As protein: CASSVEVGFQFF.

The chain employs TRBV5-1 and TRBJ1-1; a weak D match, TRBD1 (6 bases). This CDR3 is built from 14 residues. Looked up from germline, CDR1 is SGHRS and CDR2 is YFSETQ. V was clipped by 3 bases and J by 3 bases, with 12 bases between them. The CDR3 sequence is CASSSGGGYTEAFF. CDR3 sequence (DNA): TGCGCCAGCAGCTCTGGAGGGGGGTACACTGAAGCTTTCTTT. Full variable domain (rest looked up from reference TRBV5-1 and TRBJ1-1): KAGVTQTPRYLIKTRGQQVTLSCSPISGHRSVSWYQQTPGQGLQFLFEYFSETQRNKGNFPGRFSGRQFSNSRSEMNVSTLELGDSALYLCASSSGGGYTEAFFGQGTRLTVV.

This clone appeared once. The chain employs TRBV19 and TRBJ1-4; D is undetermined. CDR1 is LNHDA and CDR2 is SQIVND in the germline V gene (reference sequence). This CDR3 comprises 16 residues. Trimming left V 3 bases short and J 0 bases short, with 11 bases between. CDR3 nucleotides: TGTGCCAGTAGTATTACTGATACTGCAACTAATGAAAAACTGTTTTTT. This sequence encodes CASSITDTATNEKLFF.

The chain joins TRBV6-5 to TRBJ1-5, with D possibly being TRBD1 (5 bases). CDR3 size: 15 residues. Per the germline V gene, CDR1 is MNHEY and CDR2 is SVGAGI. The ends were cut back, 3 bases at V and 0 bases at J, with 9 bases in the middle. This chain's CDR3 is CASSYGGDSNQPQHF. The CDR3 DNA follows: TGTGCCAGCAGTTATGGGGGGGATAGCAATCAGCCCCAGCATTTT.

This clone was seen a single time. At one of its ends the junction is not consistent with the germline gene, which may arise from a read error. The chain couples TRBV3-1 (or the pseudogene TRBV3-2) to TRBJ2-7; TRBD1 matches at 7 bases. This CDR3 has 12 amino acids. Germline V gene data show CDR1 as LGHDT and CDR2 as YNNKEL (reference sequence). The DNA for the CDR3 is TGTGCCAGCAGGCAAGGGGGCGAAGAGCAGTACTTC. Amino acid sequence: CASRQGGEEQYF.

This chain links TRBV15 with TRBJ1-4; D possibly corresponds to TRBD1 (6 bases). V was trimmed by 0 bases and J by 7 bases, leaving 12 bases between them. This CDR3 region has 15 residues. CDR1 and CDR2 from the germline V gene are LNHNV and YYDKDF (reference sequence). The CDR3 DNA sequence: TGTGCCACCAGCAGAGATTCAGGGGTGGGTGAAAAACTGTTTTTT. Protein product: CATSRDSGVGEKLFF.

A single count supports this clone. The chain is built from TRBV19 and TRBJ1-6; D call uncertain. The CDR3 runs 15 residues. Deletions cut 2 bases from V and 7 bases from J, with 12 bases between. Germline V gene sequence: CDR1 LNHDA, CDR2 SQIVND (reference sequence). CDR3 in DNA: TGTGCCAGTAGTATAAACACGGGCCGGAATTCACCCCTCCACTTT. Its translation: CASSINTGRNSPLHF.

The CDR3: CASSYKRPQGKYGYTF. In nucleotides, the CDR3 is TGTGCCAGCAGTTACAAGCGTCCACAGGGAAAATATGGCTACACCTTC. The chain couples TRBV27 to TRBJ1-2; a possible D gene is TRBD1 (6 bases). Germline V gives CDR1 MNHEY, CDR2 SMNVEV (reference sequence). This CDR3 spans 16 amino acids. V was trimmed by 4 bases and J by 5 bases, leaving 20 bases between them.

A single count supports this clone. The CDR3 coding sequence is TGTGCCAGCAGCCAAGACAGGGGATTCGGCTACACCTTC. This translates into CASSQDRGFGYTF. The V gene is TRBV3-1 (or the pseudogene TRBV3-2), the J gene TRBJ1-2, with a possible D match to TRBD1 (6 bases). Trimming removed 0 bases from V and 8 bases from J, with 10 bases in between. Germline V gene lookup returns CDR1 LGHDT and CDR2 YNNKEL (reference sequence). This CDR3 spans 13 amino acids.

This chain uses TRBV24-1 with TRBJ2-2; D remains unclear. The CDR3 sequence is 13 residues long. Germline V gene data show CDR1 as KGHDR and CDR2 as SFDVKD. The V gene lost 6 bases and the J gene lost 4 bases, with 8 bases spanning the gap. CDR3 sequence: CATSKDPTGELFF. CDR3 DNA: TGTGCCACCAGTAAAGATCCCACCGGGGAGCTGTTTTTT.

This clone was seen only once. This chain joins TRBV5-8 and TRBJ2-3; the D call may be TRBD1 or TRBD2 (5 bases each). CDR3 length equals 15 residues. Germline CDR1 is SGHTS and CDR2 is YDEGEE. The V and J ends lost 4 bases and 2 bases respectively, with 14 bases between them. The CDR3 is CASSRVGGYTDTQYF. CDR3 sequence (DNA): TGTGCCAGCAGCCGCGTTGGGGGTTACACAGATACGCAGTATTTT. Filled out from reference TRBV5-8 and TRBJ2-3, the complete variable domain reads EAGVTQSPTHLIKTRGQQATLRCSPISGHTSVYWYQQALGLGLQFLLWYDEGEERNRGNFPPRFSGRQFPNYSSELNVNALELEDSALYLCASSRVGGYTDTQYFGPGTRLTVL.

The chain links TRBV2 to TRBJ1-5; tentative D call: TRBD1 (6 bases). The CDR3 is 14 amino acids. V lost 1 base and J lost 3, with 7 bases in between. Germline V CDR1 and CDR2: SNHLY, FYNNEI. DNA of the CDR3: TGTGCCAGCAGTGAAGACAGGGCCAATCAGCCCCAGCATTTT. It is translated as CASSEDRANQPQHF.

This chain connects TRBV19 to TRBJ1-4; D might be TRBD1 (6 bases). Germline V CDR1 and CDR2: LNHDA, SQIVND (reference sequence). This CDR3 comprises 16 residues. Trimming shortened V by 3 bases and J by 0 bases, and 11 bases separated the two germline ends. CDR3 sequence (DNA): TGTGCCAGTAGTATGGCGGGGGCTGCAACTAATGAAAAACTGTTTTTT. Translation gives CASSMAGAATNEKLFF.

This clone has a single count. The chain uses TRBV13 and TRBJ2-5; D is unresolved. The CDR3 runs to 12 residues. V gave up 5 bases and J gave up 7 bases, with 11 bases separating them. Germline CDR1 is PRHDT and CDR2 is FYEKMQ (reference sequence). The CDR3 DNA is TGTGCCAGCAGCGTCCTCCCCGGGACCCAGTACTTC. This translates into CASSVLPGTQYF.

This clone came up once. J is TRBJ2-7 and V is TRBV7-9; D is possibly TRBD1 or TRBD2 (6 bases each). Germline-derived CDR1 and CDR2 are SEHNR and FQNEAQ (reference sequence). The CDR3 consists of 14 residues. Trimming took 5 bases from V and 1 from J, leaving 12 bases between them. In DNA form, the CDR3 reads TGTGCCAGCAGCCCGGAGGGGGGTTCCTACGAGCAGTACTTC. Protein product: CASSPEGGSYEQYF.